One and the same sample provided the 24 T cell receptor beta chains below, sequenced in a study of shared T cell receptors in the human thymus (dated by TCRdb to the early 2020s). Library construction relied on the immunoSEQ multiplex PCR assay. TCRdb holds this immuneACCESS table with in-frame rearrangements only. Some clones are missing; in checked studies, unresolved V genes explain under half, and the rest has no known cause. The sample table lists roughly 550,000 clones, about four fifths of them with a count of one. Of the sample, more than 0.01% is held by the ten largest clones. These sequences were also reported in another study, on human thymus T cells.

The source material was thymocytes. The source of these receptors is a boy younger than two with a congenital heart defect. Donor details come from another sample of the same person, matched by shared clones.

The chain employs TRBV14 and TRBJ2-3; 10 bases align to TRBD2. CDR3 length: 16 residues. Unmatched junction bases numbered 1, after V lost 1 base and J lost 0 bases. Germline CDR1 SGHDN, CDR2 FVKESK. The CDR3 sequence: CASSQVTSGSTDTQYF. The CDR3 DNA is TGTGCCAGCAGCCAAGTGACTAGCGGGAGCACAGATACGCAGTATTTT.

The chain has TRBV5-5 and TRBJ2-7; 8 bases are a match to TRBD1. The CDR3 length is 16 residues. The V and J ends lost 0 bases and 0 bases, in that order; junction bases with no gene match: 5. Germline V gene lookup returns CDR1 SGHKS and CDR2 YYEKEE (reference sequence). CDR3 region: CASSLAPDRDSYEQYF. The CDR3 DNA reads TGTGCCAGCAGCTTGGCCCCGGACAGGGACTCCTACGAGCAGTACTTC. Using reference TRBV5-5 and TRBJ2-7 for the parts outside the CDR3, the full variable domain is DAGVTQSPTHLIKTRGQQVTLRCSPISGHKSVSWYQQVLGQGPQFIFQYYEKEERGRGNFPDRFSARQFPNYSSELNVNALLLGDSALYLCASSLAPDRDSYEQYFGPGTRLTVT.

The V and J genes are TRBV5-4 and TRBJ2-7; 9 bases map to TRBD2. Germline V gives CDR1 SGHNT, CDR2 YYREEE (reference sequence). J gave up 5 bases and V 2 bases, and 17 bases lay outside the gene matches. The CDR3 spans 18 residues. In DNA form, the CDR3 reads TGTGCCAGCAGCTTCATGAGGTTAGCGGGAGATGTCGGCCACGAGCAGTACTTC. It specifies CASSFMRLAGDVGHEQYF.

CDR3 DNA: TGTGCCAGCAGCCCGATTATAAGAGACAATGAGCAGTTCTTC. Translating it yields CASSPIIRDNEQFF. V usage is TRBV11-2 and J usage is TRBJ2-1, with D unresolved. Germline V CDR1 and CDR2: SGHAT, FQNNGV. V shed 5 bases and J shed 5 bases, with 13 bases lying between them. The CDR3 has 14 residues.

The chain employs TRBV14 and TRBJ2-3, with D perhaps TRBD1 (6 bases). The CDR3 runs 15 residues. Per germline, CDR1 SGHDN and CDR2 FVKESK. V was clipped by 3 bases and J by 1 base, with 11 bases between them. CDR3 region: CASSQEDSRTDTQYF. CDR3 sequence (DNA): TGTGCCAGCAGCCAGGAGGACAGCCGCACAGATACGCAGTATTTT.

The CDR3 DNA follows: TGTGCCTGGAGTGGAGGGGAGGCGCCCCAGCATTTT. Its protein product is CAWSGGEAPQHF. The chain recombines TRBV30 with TRBJ1-5; D is possibly TRBD1 (5 bases). The CDR3 extends over 12 amino acids. CDR1 and CDR2 (germline): GTSNPN, SVGIG (reference sequence). V dropped 1 base and J dropped 9 bases, with 10 bases sitting between them.

The chain employs TRBV5-8 and TRBJ2-7; 11 positions match TRBD2. After removal of 4 bases from V and 3 bases from J, the junction contained 12 bases not matched to a gene. The CDR3 spans 17 residues. In germline, CDR1 is SGHTS, CDR2 YDEGEE. CDR3 residues: CASSPTGTSGRVYEQYF. CDR3 DNA: TGTGCCAGCAGCCCGACAGGGACTAGCGGTAGGGTCTACGAGCAGTACTTC.

The chain is built from TRBV7-2 and TRBJ2-7, with D perhaps matching TRBD1 (6 bases). V was pared by 1 base and J by 2 bases, with 12 bases between. Germline V gene data show CDR1 as SGHTA and CDR2 as FQGNSA. CDR3 length equals 15 residues. The CDR3: CASSLGGQDPYEQYF. The CDR3 DNA follows: TGTGCCAGCAGCTTAGGGGGGCAGGATCCCTACGAGCAGTACTTC.

The chain is built from TRBV12-5 and TRBJ1-4; tentatively, D is TRBD1 (6 bases). The CDR3 length is 17 residues. The germline CDR1 and CDR2 sequences are LGHNT and FRNRAP. V shed 2 bases and J shed 13 bases, with 26 bases lying between them. The CDR3 DNA reads TGTGCTAGTGGTTTGCTTACTCGGGGTCAGGGGCTTTCGCGACTGTTTTTT. Translation: CASGLLTRGQGLSRLFF.

The CDR3 nucleotides read TGTGCCAGCAGCTTAGCGGTGCTAGCGGGGCGCCAAGAGACCCAGTACTTC. It codes for CASSLAVLAGRQETQYF. The rearrangement joins TRBV7-2 to TRBJ2-5; TRBD2 agrees at 9 bases. The CDR3 is 17 amino acids. In germline, CDR1 is SGHTA, CDR2 FQGNSA. The J segment lost 1 base and the V segment lost 0 bases, leaving 6 bases of the junction unmatched.

This clone was recorded a few times. The V gene is TRBV6-5, the J gene TRBJ1-2; TRBD1 matches at 11 bases. The CDR3 spans 12 residues. Germline V gene sequence: CDR1 MNHEY, CDR2 SVGAGI. V dropped 10 bases and J dropped 6; count of bases not matched to a gene: 4. In DNA form, the CDR3 reads TGTGCCACCGGACAGGGGGCGGATGGCTACACCTTC. Its translation: CATGQGADGYTF.

V is TRBV6-5 and J is TRBJ2-4, with TRBD1 matching over 7 bases. This CDR3 has 15 amino acids. Germline CDR1 and CDR2: MNHEY and SVGAGI. Trimming took 6 bases from V and 0 from J; bases not matched to a gene: 5. The CDR3 DNA sequence: TGTGCCAGCAGCGGGACAGAGCTAGCCAAAAACATTCAGTACTTC. Its translation is CASSGTELAKNIQYF.

The V gene is TRBV7-2, the J gene TRBJ1-1; possible D gene TRBD1, 5 bases. V lost 4 bases and J 4 bases, leaving 13 bases between the germline ends. Per the germline V gene, CDR1 is SGHTA and CDR2 is FQGNSA. The CDR3 has 14 amino acids. DNA of the CDR3: TGTGCCAGCAGCTCACCCTGGGGGGGCACTGAAGCTTTCTTT. Its protein product is CASSSPWGGTEAFF.

CDR3 in amino acids: CASSRDPSGSSGDTQYF. The CDR3 nucleotides read TGCGCCAGCAGCCGAGACCCCAGCGGGAGTAGCGGAGATACGCAGTATTTT. The V and J genes are TRBV4-3 and TRBJ2-3; 8 nucleotides line up with TRBD2. Germline trimming cut 4 bases from V and 5 bases from J; bases unmatched to any gene: 14. Germline lookup yields CDR1 LGHNA and CDR2 YSLEER. The CDR3 is made up of 17 amino acids.

CDR3 sequence reads: CASSWGASGIPLQETQYF. The CDR3 region has the DNA TGCGCCAGCAGCTGGGGGGCTAGCGGGATCCCCCTCCAAGAGACCCAGTACTTC. V gene TRBV5-1 combines with J gene TRBJ2-5; TRBD2 matches at 9 bases. Germline V gene data show CDR1 as SGHRS and CDR2 as YFSETQ. CDR3 length equals 18 residues. V dropped 3 bases and J dropped 1; count of bases not matched to a gene: 13. Complete variable domain (other parts from reference TRBV5-1 and TRBJ2-5): KAGVTQTPRYLIKTRGQQVTLSCSPISGHRSVSWYQQTPGQGLQFLFEYFSETQRNKGNFPGRFSGRQFSNSRSEMNVSTLELGDSALYLCASSWGASGIPLQETQYFGPGTRLLVL.

The V call is TRBV19, the J call TRBJ1-1; no firm D call. With 2 bases removed from V and 7 bases from J, the gap between germline ends came to 8 bases. CDR3 length: 12 residues. The germline V gene has CDR1 LNHDA and CDR2 SQIVND (reference sequence). The CDR3: CASSISGGEAFF. The CDR3, as DNA: TGTGCCAGTAGTATAAGTGGCGGTGAAGCTTTCTTT.

The rearrangement links TRBV6-4 to TRBJ2-2; D remains ambiguous. V was trimmed by 5 bases and J by 6 bases, leaving 4 bases between them. There are 11 residues in the CDR3. CDR1 MRHNA and CDR2 SNTAGT come from the germline V gene. CDR3 loop: CASSYAGELFF. Here the CDR3 DNA reads TGTGCCAGCAGTTATGCCGGGGAGCTGTTTTTT.

The chain couples TRBV5-4 to TRBJ2-3; possibly TRBD1 for D (6 bases). Germline V lookup: CDR1 SGHNT, CDR2 YYREEE (reference sequence). V was clipped by 6 bases and J by 7 bases, with 21 bases between them. This CDR3 has 15 amino acids. CDR3 region: CASNLFRDNRNTQYF. CDR3 DNA: TGTGCCAGCAACCTATTCCGGGACAACAGAAATACGCAGTATTTT.

The chain joins TRBV13 to TRBJ2-7, with 8 bases fitting TRBD1. The length of the CDR3 is 15 residues. Germline lookup yields CDR1 PRHDT and CDR2 FYEKMQ (reference sequence). Trimming took 4 bases from V and 0 from J; bases not matched to a gene: 5. CDR3 bases: TGTGCCAGCAGCTCCCAGGGGGCGTACTCCTACGAGCAGTACTTC. Protein: CASSSQGAYSYEQYF.

The chain uses TRBV11-2 and TRBJ1-1; 10 nucleotides match TRBD1. CDR3 length: 14 amino acids. CDR1 is SGHAT and CDR2 is FQNNGV in the germline V gene. The V segment lost 5 bases and the J segment 5 bases; nucleotides outside the gene matches: 5. The CDR3 DNA follows: TGTGCCAGCAGCACCGGGACAGGGGTTACTGAAGCTTTCTTT. As protein: CASSTGTGVTEAFF.

The chain employs TRBV28 and TRBJ2-7, with 9 bases aligning to TRBD1. The CDR3 contains 13 residues. The germline CDR1 and CDR2 sequences are MDHEN and SYDVKM. V trimming: 10 bases; J trimming: 3 bases; junction bases outside the gene matches: 7. In DNA, the CDR3 is TGTGCCACTACCAAGGGACAGGGCTACGAGCAGTACTTC. Amino acid sequence: CATTKGQGYEQYF.

In regard to this clone: A junction boundary mismatches the germline segment, possibly from a read error. The rearrangement links TRBV20-1 to TRBJ1-4; D uncertain. This CDR3 has 10 residues. Germline CDR1 and CDR2: DFQATT and SNEGSKA (reference sequence). DNA of the CDR3: TGCAGTGCTAGTAACAAGGGCGGGGTTTTT. It translates to CSASNKGGVF.

This chain links TRBV25-1 with TRBJ1-1; the match to TRBD1 covers 9 bases. The CDR3 is 15 amino acids. V lost 6 bases and J lost 2; bases outside the gene matches: 7. Germline V gives CDR1 MGHDK, CDR2 SYGVNS. The CDR3 DNA is TGTGCCAGCAGCTGGAACAGGGGGCTAAACACTGAAGCTTTCTTT. As protein: CASSWNRGLNTEAFF.

V gene TRBV7-9 combines with J gene TRBJ2-3; D is perhaps TRBD1 (5 bases). Germline CDR1 and CDR2: SEHNR and FQNEAQ (reference sequence). Trimming stripped 4 bases from V and 5 bases from J, with 16 bases between. This CDR3 is built from 15 residues. CDR3 amino acids: CASSYQGSVRDTQYF. CDR3 nucleotides: TGTGCCAGCAGCTATCAGGGTTCAGTCCGAGATACGCAGTATTTT.